What follows describes a single TCR beta chain. The source of the sample is a study of blood T cell repertoires in COVID-19. About the study: Collection of acute and convalescent COVID-19 samples took place in the United States, Italy and Spain. The cDNA or gDNA used as material had been derived from T cells, B-cell-depleted T cells, or PBMCs.

Methods used by the authors: Amplification of reference gene primers was used by the study to estimate nucleated cell counts. The repertoire was sequenced with immunoSEQ multiplex PCR; TCRdb's copy has only in-frame clones and lacks some. Clone size and V and J calls were adopted from that table, with D and trimming inferred from the DNA. The sample has some 490,000 clones, roughly 88% seen once. Sample: peripheral blood. This receptor was obtained from a human donor in a cohort sampled during active COVID-19.

CDR3 DNA sequence: TGTGCCACCAGTGATGCCCGACGGGAGAAGACCGGGGAGCTGTTTTTT. The encoded protein is CATSDARREKTGELFF. This chain connects TRBV24-1 to TRBJ2-2; possibly TRBD2 for D (6 bases). Per germline, CDR1 KGHDR and CDR2 SFDVKD. CDR3 length equals 16 residues. V lost 3 bases, J lost 5 bases, and 15 bases lay in between.